Listed below are T cell receptor beta chains from one sample, sequenced in a study of blood T cell repertoires in COVID-19. TCRdb's table, derived via immunoSEQ multiplex PCR, lists solely in-frame clones and lacks some. The data contain about 220,000 clones, roughly 84% of them singletons. Sample: peripheral blood. These receptors all stem from a woman in her sixties with acute or convalescent COVID-19. The CDR3 runs from the conserved cysteine through the conserved F or W. Fields, in order: clone size, V gene, D gene, J gene, CDR3 protein, CDR3 DNA. The D gene is left open where the match is weak. The size of a clone is reported for some rows only, either as once, few or many, or as a class for expanded clones.

abundance: NA; v_gene: TRBV6-2/TRBV6-3; d_gene: NA; j_gene: TRBJ2-7; CDR3aa: CASSYSGVSSYEQYF; CDR3nt: TGTGCCAGCAGTTACTCGGGAGTCTCCTCCTACGAGCAGTACTTC
abundance: NA; v_gene: TRBV10-3; d_gene: NA; j_gene: TRBJ1-4; CDR3aa: CAISRNRGEKLFF; CDR3nt: TGTGCCATCAGTCGGAACAGAGGGGAAAAACTGTTTTTT
abundance: NA; v_gene: TRBV7-7; d_gene: TRBD1; j_gene: TRBJ2-2; CDR3aa: CASSSGTGNTGELFF; CDR3nt: TGTGCCAGCAGCTCCGGGACAGGGAACACCGGGGAGCTGTTTTTT
abundance: NA; v_gene: TRBV30; d_gene: NA; j_gene: TRBJ1-2; CDR3aa: CAWNTGLNYGYTF; CDR3nt: TGTGCCTGGAATACAGGCCTTAACTATGGCTACACCTTC
abundance: NA; v_gene: TRBV18; d_gene: NA; j_gene: TRBJ1-1; CDR3aa: CASSIQKNTEAFF; CDR3nt: TGTGCCAGCTCAATCCAAAAGAACACTGAAGCTTTCTTT
abundance: NA; v_gene: TRBV6-5; d_gene: TRBD2; j_gene: TRBJ2-1; CDR3aa: CASSPGLGGNEQFF; CDR3nt: TGTGCCAGCAGTCCGGGCCTCGGGGGGAATGAGCAGTTCTTC
abundance: NA; v_gene: TRBV3-1/TRBV3-2; d_gene: NA; j_gene: TRBJ2-4; CDR3aa: CASSQDRGSLAKNIQYF; CDR3nt: TGTGCCAGCAGCCAAGACAGAGGGTCCCTAGCCAAAAACATTCAGTACTTC
abundance: once; v_gene: TRBV6-1; d_gene: NA; j_gene: TRBJ1-3; CDR3aa: CASSETAGFILGNTIYF; CDR3nt: TGTGCCAGCAGTGAAACCGCAGGTTTCATCCTTGGAAACACCATATATTTT
abundance: NA; v_gene: TRBV18; d_gene: TRBD1; j_gene: TRBJ2-7; CDR3aa: CASSPPSGTGSYEQYF; CDR3nt: TGTGCCAGCTCACCACCGTCCGGGACAGGCTCCTACGAGCAGTACTTC
abundance: few; v_gene: TRBV5-1; d_gene: NA; j_gene: TRBJ2-3; CDR3aa: CASSPGGPSDTQYF; CDR3nt: TGCGCCAGCAGCCCCGGGGGGCCCTCAGATACGCAGTATTTT
abundance: NA; v_gene: TRBV5-1; d_gene: NA; j_gene: TRBJ2-5; CDR3aa: CASSLQGKGGETQYF; CDR3nt: TGCGCCAGCAGCCTACAGGGTAAAGGAGGAGAGACCCAGTACTTC
abundance: NA; v_gene: TRBV2; d_gene: NA; j_gene: TRBJ2-2; CDR3aa: CASSDRGLRGGELFF; CDR3nt: TGTGCCAGCAGTGATCGGGGCCTGCGGGGCGGGGAGCTGTTTTTT
abundance: NA; v_gene: TRBV4-1; d_gene: TRBD2; j_gene: TRBJ2-1; CDR3aa: CASSQDGIAGGSDEQFF; CDR3nt: TGCGCCAGCAGCCAAGATGGAATAGCGGGGGGTTCGGATGAGCAGTTCTTC
abundance: NA; v_gene: TRBV10-3; d_gene: TRBD1; j_gene: TRBJ1-2; CDR3aa: CAISNGQGLYGYTF; CDR3nt: TGTGCCATCAGCAACGGACAGGGGCTTTATGGCTACACCTTC
abundance: NA; v_gene: TRBV23-1; d_gene: NA; j_gene: TRBJ1-1; CDR3aa: CASSQSSVNTEAFF; CDR3nt: TGCGCCAGCAGTCAATCGTCGGTGAACACTGAAGCTTTCTTT
abundance: NA; v_gene: TRBV13; d_gene: TRBD1; j_gene: TRBJ2-5; CDR3aa: CASSLGQGVKTQYF; CDR3nt: TGTGCCAGCAGCTTAGGACAGGGGGTCAAGACCCAGTACTTC
abundance: NA; v_gene: TRBV5-1; d_gene: TRBD2; j_gene: TRBJ2-3; CDR3aa: CASSAPSGGAADTQYF; CDR3nt: TGCGCCAGCAGCGCACCTAGCGGGGGGGCTGCAGATACGCAGTATTTT
abundance: NA; v_gene: TRBV27; d_gene: NA; j_gene: TRBJ1-1; CDR3aa: CASRARAANTEAFF; CDR3nt: TGTGCCAGCAGGGCGAGAGCGGCGAACACTGAAGCTTTCTTT
abundance: NA; v_gene: TRBV7-9; d_gene: TRBD2; j_gene: TRBJ2-1; CDR3aa: CASSSLKIGDYTYNEQFF; CDR3nt: TGTGCCAGCAGCTCACTGAAGATTGGGGACTACACCTACAATGAGCAGTTCTTC
abundance: NA; v_gene: TRBV9; d_gene: NA; j_gene: TRBJ1-4; CDR3aa: CASSVSPQIEKLFF; CDR3nt: TGTGCCAGCAGCGTATCTCCCCAGATTGAAAAACTGTTTTTT
abundance: NA; v_gene: TRBV4-1; d_gene: TRBD2; j_gene: TRBJ2-5; CDR3aa: CASSQGLAGGRETQYF; CDR3nt: TGCGCCAGCAGCCAAGGACTAGCGGGGGGGCGGGAGACCCAGTACTTC
abundance: NA; v_gene: TRBV10-3; d_gene: NA; j_gene: TRBJ1-2; CDR3aa: CAVGGSGGYTF; CDR3nt: TGTGCCGTTGGGGGGTCTGGCGGCTACACCTTC
abundance: NA; v_gene: TRBV11-1; d_gene: NA; j_gene: TRBJ2-1; CDR3aa: CASSLGGPVNEQFF; CDR3nt: TGTGCCAGCAGCTTGGGGGGGCCGGTCAATGAGCAGTTCTTC
abundance: NA; v_gene: TRBV12-3/TRBV12-4; d_gene: NA; j_gene: TRBJ1-1; CDR3aa: CASSLESEAFF; CDR3nt: TGTGCCAGCAGTTTAGAGAGTGAAGCTTTCTTT
abundance: NA; v_gene: TRBV18; d_gene: NA; j_gene: TRBJ1-1; CDR3aa: CASHGPTVNTEAFF; CDR3nt: TGTGCCAGCCACGGGCCGACAGTGAACACTGAAGCTTTCTTT
abundance: NA; v_gene: TRBV18; d_gene: NA; j_gene: TRBJ1-4; CDR3aa: CASSPRRGLAVSNEKLFF; CDR3nt: TGTGCCAGCTCACCACGACGGGGCCTAGCGGTGTCTAATGAAAAACTGTTTTTT
abundance: few; v_gene: TRBV5-6; d_gene: NA; j_gene: TRBJ1-1; CDR3aa: CASSSGSITEAFF; CDR3nt: TGTGCCAGCAGCTCAGGATCAATCACTGAAGCTTTCTTT
abundance: NA; v_gene: TRBV4-1; d_gene: TRBD2; j_gene: TRBJ2-1; CDR3aa: CASSQGLADHVNEQFF; CDR3nt: TGCGCCAGCAGCCAAGGGCTAGCGGACCATGTGAATGAGCAGTTCTTC
abundance: NA; v_gene: TRBV6-5; d_gene: NA; j_gene: TRBJ1-5; CDR3aa: CASSNRVGQPQHF; CDR3nt: TGTGCCAGCAGCAACAGGGTTGGACAGCCCCAGCATTTT
abundance: NA; v_gene: TRBV6-5; d_gene: TRBD2; j_gene: TRBJ2-3; CDR3aa: CASSYAGGLTDTQYF; CDR3nt: TGTGCCAGCAGTTACGCGGGGGGGCTTACAGATACGCAGTATTTT
abundance: once; v_gene: TRBV18; d_gene: TRBD1; j_gene: TRBJ1-5; CDR3aa: CASSPPIGQGSRSNQPQHF; CDR3nt: TGTGCCAGCTCACCACCGATAGGACAGGGATCGAGGAGCAATCAGCCCCAGCATTTT
abundance: once; v_gene: TRBV12-3/TRBV12-4; d_gene: NA; j_gene: TRBJ1-1; CDR3aa: CASSLSTNTEAFF; CDR3nt: TGTGCCAGCAGTTTATCAACTAACACTGAAGCTTTCTTT
abundance: NA; v_gene: TRBV7-2; d_gene: NA; j_gene: TRBJ1-1; CDR3aa: CASSLTRNTEAFF; CDR3nt: TGTGCCAGCAGCCTCACGAGGAACACTGAAGCTTTCTTT
abundance: NA; v_gene: TRBV6-5; d_gene: NA; j_gene: TRBJ1-6; CDR3aa: CASRLDNSLASPLHF; CDR3nt: TGTGCCAGCAGACTTGACAACTCTCTTGCTTCACCCCTCCACTTT
abundance: NA; v_gene: TRBV7-2; d_gene: TRBD1; j_gene: TRBJ2-1; CDR3aa: CASSYRQGINEQFF; CDR3nt: TGTGCCAGCAGCTACCGACAGGGGATTAATGAGCAGTTCTTC
abundance: NA; v_gene: TRBV7-2; d_gene: TRBD1; j_gene: TRBJ1-2; CDR3aa: CASSWDRSYGYTF; CDR3nt: TGTGCCAGCAGCTGGGACAGATCCTATGGCTACACCTTC
abundance: few; v_gene: TRBV7-8; d_gene: TRBD1; j_gene: TRBJ2-7; CDR3aa: CASSPALGQAPGQYF; CDR3nt: TGTGCCAGCAGCCCAGCACTGGGACAGGCACCAGGGCAGTACTTC
abundance: NA; v_gene: TRBV7-9; d_gene: TRBD2; j_gene: TRBJ2-3; CDR3aa: CASSFSSGLAGVGAQYF; CDR3nt: TGTGCCAGCAGCTTCTCTTCGGGACTAGCGGGGGTTGGGGCGCAGTATTTT
abundance: NA; v_gene: TRBV27; d_gene: NA; j_gene: TRBJ1-3; CDR3aa: CASSSGAGNTIYF; CDR3nt: TGTGCCAGCAGTTCGGGGGCTGGAAACACCATATATTTT
abundance: NA; v_gene: TRBV27; d_gene: NA; j_gene: TRBJ2-2; CDR3aa: CASSLWGPGELFF; CDR3nt: TGTGCCAGCAGTTTGTGGGGCCCCGGGGAGCTGTTTTTT
abundance: few; v_gene: TRBV7-2; d_gene: NA; j_gene: TRBJ2-2; CDR3aa: CASSLLGGGGAFSTGELFF; CDR3nt: TGTGCCAGCAGCTTACTTGGTGGTGGGGGGGCCTTCAGCACCGGGGAGCTGTTTTTT
abundance: NA; v_gene: TRBV7-3; d_gene: NA; j_gene: TRBJ2-7; CDR3aa: CASSLSYEQYF; CDR3nt: TGTGCCAGCAGCCTTTCCTACGAGCAGTACTTC
abundance: NA; v_gene: TRBV4-1; d_gene: NA; j_gene: TRBJ2-2; CDR3aa: CASSPGSWPDTGELFF; CDR3nt: TGCGCCAGCAGCCCAGGTTCATGGCCGGACACCGGGGAGCTGTTTTTT
abundance: NA; v_gene: TRBV4-1; d_gene: NA; j_gene: TRBJ1-1; CDR3aa: CASSQGVAATTMNTEAFF; CDR3nt: TGCGCCAGCAGCCAAGGGGTGGCAGCTACCACTATGAACACTGAAGCTTTCTTT
abundance: NA; v_gene: TRBV3-1/TRBV3-2; d_gene: TRBD1; j_gene: TRBJ2-1; CDR3aa: CASSHYRGAAGYNEQFF; CDR3nt: TGTGCCAGCAGCCATTACAGGGGCGCAGCTGGCTACAATGAGCAGTTCTTC
abundance: few; v_gene: TRBV7-9; d_gene: NA; j_gene: TRBJ2-7; CDR3aa: CASSSAVRTRDYEQYF; CDR3nt: TGTGCCAGCAGCTCGGCAGTACGGACACGCGACTACGAGCAGTACTTC
abundance: NA; v_gene: TRBV7-2; d_gene: TRBD1; j_gene: TRBJ2-1; CDR3aa: CASSSDRGSYNEQFF; CDR3nt: TGTGCCAGCAGCTCAGACAGGGGCTCCTACAATGAGCAGTTCTTC
abundance: NA; v_gene: TRBV19; d_gene: NA; j_gene: TRBJ1-4; CDR3aa: CASSMAVGEKLFF; CDR3nt: TGTGCCAGTAGTATGGCGGTAGGTGAAAAACTGTTTTTT
abundance: NA; v_gene: TRBV27; d_gene: TRBD1; j_gene: TRBJ2-7; CDR3aa: CASRFKLGTGTTYEQYF; CDR3nt: TGTGCCAGCAGATTCAAACTCGGGACAGGGACAACCTACGAGCAGTACTTC